These 25 T cell receptor beta chains were sequenced from one sample in a study of breast tumors, draining lymph nodes, adjacent tissues. From the multiplex PCR reads, TCRdb called clonotypes with MiXCR, one entry per CDR3 protein. The sample consists of approximately 230,000 distinct CDR3 sequences, under 35% of them appearing once. The lymph nodes were axillary draining lymph nodes from breast cancer patients. Source material: axillary lymph node tissue. These receptors were obtained from a female donor with breast cancer. Some clones in this sample may be carry-over from other donors' samples.

This clonotype occurred once. This sequence joins TRBV2 and TRBJ2-6; 13 positions agree with TRBD2. In germline, CDR1 is SNHLY, CDR2 FYNNEI. This CDR3 is 20 amino acids long. V shed 3 bases, J shed 2 bases, and the junction held 10 bases outside the gene matches. The chain's CDR3 is CASSELGLAGQGAGANVLTF. CDR3 sequence (DNA): TGTGCCAGCAGTGAGTTGGGACTAGCGGGACAGGGGGCTGGGGCCAACGTCCTGACTTTC.

This rearrangement joins TRBV10-1 to TRBJ1-2; 9 positions match TRBD1. V shed 6 bases and J 2 bases; nucleotides not matched to a gene: 16. Per germline, CDR1 WNHNN and CDR2 SYGVQD (reference sequence). The CDR3 covers 18 residues. Written as DNA, the CDR3 is TGCGCCAGCAGAGCGTTCGCAGGACAGGGGATTATAAACTATGGCTACACCTTC. It encodes CASRAFAGQGIINYGYTF.

This clonotype was seen at least ten times. This chain uses TRBV6-5 with TRBJ2-6; no clear D gene. The CDR3 is 16 amino acids. The V and J ends lost 6 bases and 2 bases respectively, with 14 bases between them. CDR1 is MNHEY, CDR2 SVGAGI, per germline. DNA of the CDR3: TGTGCCAGCAGACCTCCTACCCTTGCTGGGGCCAACGTCCTGACTTTC. It specifies CASRPPTLAGANVLTF.

This clonotype was counted many times. The gene calls are TRBV7-2 and TRBJ1-4, with D uncertain. The CDR3 is 15 amino acids. V gave up 0 bases and J gave up 0 bases, with 5 bases separating them. Germline CDR1 SGHTA, CDR2 FQGNSA. CDR3 region: CASSLAGSTNEKLFF. The CDR3 region has the DNA TGTGCCAGCAGCTTAGCCGGGTCAACTAATGAAAAACTGTTTTTT.

This clonotype has at least ten counts. The V call is TRBV10-3, the J call TRBJ2-2; perhaps D is TRBD1 or TRBD2 (5 bases each). The CDR3 covers 15 residues. Germline V lookup: CDR1 ENHRY, CDR2 SYGVKD. Between the trimmed V and J ends, which lost 5 bases and 3 bases, there was a span of 13 bases. CDR3 loop: CAISSGTTDTGELFF. The CDR3 nucleotides are TGTGCCATCAGTTCCGGGACCACAGACACCGGGGAGCTGTTTTTT.

This clonotype was detected many times. CDR3 nucleotide sequence: TGTGCCAGCAGTTTATACAGGGGCCACGAGCAGTACTTC. This codes for CASSLYRGHEQYF. This chain joins TRBV12-3 or TRBV12-4 and TRBJ2-7, with 7 nucleotides matching TRBD1. The CDR3 spans 13 residues. After removal of 2 bases from V and 5 bases from J, the junction contained 3 bases not matched to a gene.

This clonotype was recorded a few times. The chain joins TRBV7-3 to TRBJ1-1; TRBD1 matches 7 bases. After removal of 5 bases from V and 6 bases from J, the junction contained 6 bases not matched to a gene. Germline V lookup: CDR1 SGHTA, CDR2 FQGTGA. The CDR3 is made up of 13 amino acids. In DNA form, the CDR3 reads TGTGCCAGCAGCCAAGACAGGGCTGCTGAAGCTTTCTTT. This translates into CASSQDRAAEAFF.

The chain links TRBV12-5 to TRBJ2-5, with 9 bases that match TRBD1. This CDR3 contains 14 residues. V was pared by 4 bases and J by 5 bases, with 5 bases of the junction left unmatched. Germline V CDR1 and CDR2: LGHNT, FRNRAP. The CDR3 protein is CASGSGQGFETQYF. The CDR3 DNA is TGTGCTAGTGGTTCAGGACAGGGGTTTGAGACCCAGTACTTC.

On this clonotype itself: The junction shows a germline mismatch at one end, possibly a read error. This chain links TRBV9 with TRBJ1-2; TRBD1 matches 11 bases. In germline, CDR1 is SGDLS, CDR2 YYNGEE. The CDR3 loop spans 15 amino acids. DNA of the CDR3: TGTGCCAGCAGCACTAGGACAGGGGGCAACTATGGCTCCACCTTC. Its protein product is CASSTRTGGNYGSTF.

In this sample, this clonotype turned up many times. The chain carries TRBV19 and TRBJ2-1; 10 nucleotides align to TRBD2. The length of the CDR3 is 16 residues. Looked up from germline, CDR1 is LNHDA and CDR2 is SQIVND (reference sequence). J lost 4 bases, V lost 2 bases, and 5 bases had no gene match. CDR3 in DNA: TGTGCCAGTAGTATACAAGCGGGAGGGTTATACAATGAGCAGTTCTTC. Amino acids: CASSIQAGGLYNEQFF. The entire variable domain, with the rest obtained from reference TRBV19 and TRBJ2-1, is as follows: DGGITQSPKYLFRKEGQNVTLSCEQNLNHDAMYWYRQDPGQGLRLIYYSQIVNDFQKGDIAEGYSVSREKKESFPLTVTSAQKNPTAFYLCASSIQAGGLYNEQFFGPGTRLTVL.

This clonotype has more than one count but fewer than ten. This may be a read error, as it is one base from a much larger clone. DNA of the CDR3: TGTGCCAGCAGCCCTTCGACTAGCGCCCCGGATACGCAGTATTTT. Residues: CASSPSTSAPDTQYF. V gene TRBV11-2 combines with J gene TRBJ2-3; 8 nucleotides line up with TRBD2. The CDR3 spans 15 residues. Germline CDR1 and CDR2: SGHAT and FQNNGV. Unmatched junction bases numbered 10, after V lost 5 bases and J lost 6 bases.

Remarks on this clonotype: Relative to the germline gene, one junction end is altered; a read error may explain this. The chain has TRBV9 and TRBJ2-1; 7 nucleotides agree with TRBD2. This CDR3 comprises 17 residues. Germline CDR1 reads SGDLS; CDR2 reads YYNGEE. This CDR3 is CASSVETSYSSYTEQFF. The CDR3 DNA follows: TGTGCCAGCAGCGTAGAGACTAGCTACAGCTCCTACACTGAGCAGTTCTTC.

V usage is TRBV29-1 and J usage is TRBJ1-1, with D uncertain. The CDR3 contains 13 residues. The germline V gene encodes CDR1 SQVTM and CDR2 ANQGSEA. Trimming removed 4 bases at V and 4 bases at J, with 13 bases between. This chain's CDR3 is CSVVRAASTEAFF. CDR3 coding DNA: TGCAGCGTTGTAAGAGCGGCGAGCACTGAAGCTTTCTTT. Combining the CDR3 with reference TRBV29-1 and TRBJ1-1 gives the whole variable domain SAVISQKPSRDICQRGTSLTIQCQVDSQVTMMFWYRQQPGQSLTLIATANQGSEATYESGFVIDKFPISRPNLTFSTLTVSNMSPEDSSIYLCSVVRAASTEAFFGQGTRLTVV.

This chain uses TRBV2 with TRBJ2-5, with 9 positions matching TRBD1. Losses at the gene ends were 6 bases for V and 5 bases for J; bases not matched to a gene: 7. Germline V CDR1 and CDR2: SNHLY, FYNNEI. The length of the CDR3 is 14 residues. The CDR3 sequence is CASREQGARETQYF. In DNA form, the CDR3 reads TGTGCCAGCAGGGAACAGGGGGCTCGGGAGACCCAGTACTTC.

The rearrangement uses TRBV6-5 and TRBJ1-2; perhaps TRBD1 as D (5 bases). Per germline, CDR1 MNHEY and CDR2 SVGAGI. There are 11 residues in the CDR3. The CDR3: CVTWGDYGYTF. In DNA form, the CDR3 reads TGTGTCACCTGGGGGGACTATGGCTACACCTTC.

This clonotype was observed once. The J gene is TRBJ2-7, the V gene TRBV5-1, with 9 bases matching TRBD2. The V and J ends lost 2 bases and 2 bases, in that order; junction bases with no gene match: 23. The CDR3 covers 21 residues. The germline gives CDR1 SGHRS, CDR2 YFSETQ. DNA for the CDR3: TGCGCCAGCAGCTTTTGGGGCCGGACTAGCGTTGTCCTCTCTCCTCCCTACGAGCAGTACTTC. Protein product: CASSFWGRTSVVLSPPYEQYF.

Concerning this clonotype itself: This may be a read error: a much more frequent sequence differs by one nucleotide. Here the CDR3 omits its conserved ending phenylalanine or tryptophan, so a read error is the likely source. The chain is built from TRBV14 and TRBJ2-1, with 8 positions matching TRBD2. The germline CDR1 and CDR2 sequences are SGHDN and FVKESK. There are 13 residues in the CDR3. Trimming removed 3 bases from V and 10 bases from J; junction bases left unmatched: 5. CDR3 residues: CASSQQRTSEQFS. The DNA of the CDR3 is TGTGCCAGCAGCCAGCAGAGGACTAGCGAGCAGTTCTCC.

This clonotype was found many times. V and J are TRBV12-5 and TRBJ2-3; tentatively, D is TRBD1 (6 bases). There are 15 residues in the CDR3. The germline V and J ends were trimmed by 3 bases and 4 bases, with 14 bases remaining between them. The germline V gene has CDR1 LGHNT and CDR2 FRNRAP. CDR3 bases: TGTGCTAGTGGTTTTGCAGGGGAACTGTCAGATACGCAGTATTTT. Translation: CASGFAGELSDTQYF. Supplemented by reference TRBV12-5 and TRBJ2-3, the full variable domain reads DARVTQTPRHKVTEMGQEVTMRCQPILGHNTVFWYRQTMMQGLELLAYFRNRAPLDDSGMPKDRFSAEMPDATLATLKIQPSEPRDSAVYFCASGFAGELSDTQYFGPGTRLTVL.

The V gene is TRBV28, the J gene TRBJ2-1; 13 nucleotides match TRBD2. Trimming took 3 bases from V and 2 from J; bases not matched to a gene: 1. The germline V gene has CDR1 MDHEN and CDR2 SYDVKM. The CDR3 has 16 residues. CDR3 DNA sequence: TGTGCCAGCAGTTTGACTAGCGGGAGGCCCTACAATGAGCAGTTCTTC. Its protein product is CASSLTSGRPYNEQFF.

The table lists this clonotype with many counts. The chain recombines TRBV28 with TRBJ2-7; D is unresolved. Deletions cut 4 bases from V and 6 bases from J, with 10 bases between. This CDR3 contains 12 residues. Per the germline V gene, CDR1 is MDHEN and CDR2 is SYDVKM. CDR3 nucleotides: TGTGCCAGCAGTTCCCTCCCGCTCGAGCAGTACTTC. Translating it yields CASSSLPLEQYF.

In its sample, this clonotype was seen a few times. This could be a read error, since a much larger clone is one nucleotide away. The chain links TRBV20-1 to TRBJ2-3; possibly TRBD1 or TRBD2 for D (5 bases each). CDR1 and CDR2 from the germline V gene are DFQATT and SNEGSKA (reference sequence). CDR3 length: 12 amino acids. The CDR3 region is CSAAQGRDTPYF. The CDR3 DNA reads as TGCAGTGCCGCCCAGGGACGGGATACGCCGTATTTT.

This clonotype has at least ten counts. The V gene is TRBV7-2, the J gene TRBJ2-3, with D tentatively TRBD1 or TRBD2 (5 bases each). Deletions cut 5 bases from V and 1 base from J, with 19 bases between. The CDR3 length is 17 residues. Looked up from germline, CDR1 is SGHTA and CDR2 is FQGNSA. CDR3 in amino acids: CASSPRGGGGGTDTQYF. The CDR3 DNA sequence: TGTGCCAGCAGCCCACGTGGTGGGGGTGGGGGCACAGATACGCAGTATTTT.

This clonotype was seen a few times. The CDR3 DNA sequence: TGCAGTGCTAGAGGGGTGCGGGGGGGCCCGAGGGCAGATACGCAGTATTTT. Translated, it gives CSARGVRGGPRADTQYF. The rearrangement links TRBV20-1 to TRBJ2-3, with 9 bases matching TRBD2. The CDR3 consists of 17 residues. V lost 1 base to trimming and J lost 4 bases; unmatched junction nucleotides: 12. Germline V CDR1 and CDR2: DFQATT, SNEGSKA (reference sequence).

As to this clonotype: A much larger clone is a single base away; this may be a read error. V usage is TRBV11-2 and J usage is TRBJ2-7, with TRBD2 matching 7 bases. The CDR3 extends over 14 amino acids. Germline-derived CDR1 and CDR2 are SGHAT and FQNNGV. V lost 5 bases and J lost 2; bases outside the gene matches: 6. CDR3 coding DNA: TGTGCCAGCAGCGCAGAGCGGGGAGCCTACGAGCAGTACTTC. This sequence encodes CASSAERGAYEQYF.

A word on this clonotype: Being one base from a much bigger clone, this may be a read error. V gene TRBV14 combines with J gene TRBJ2-1; no definite D call. Looked up from germline, CDR1 is SGHDN and CDR2 is FVKESK. The CDR3 runs to 14 residues. CDR3 DNA: TGTGCCAGCAGTCCATCCTTTAACCCTAATGAGCAGTCCTTC. Amino acids: CASSPSFNPNEQSF.